This record covers a single T cell receptor beta chain. The data were obtained in a study of blood T cell repertoires in COVID-19. Clones were read by immunoSEQ multiplex PCR, and TCRdb kept only the in-frame ones, dropping some. The table lists about 240,000 clones, about 81% of them singletons. The CDR3 totals 13 residues. V shed 0 bases, J shed 9 bases, and the junction held 3 bases outside the gene matches. Germline-derived CDR1 and CDR2 are SGHRS and YFSETQ. V usage is TRBV5-1 and J usage is TRBJ1-2; 9 bases match TRBD1. This clonotype was obtained from a woman of 80 years or more with COVID-19, enrolled during active disease. The sample was peripheral blood. CDR3 DNA sequence: TGCGCCAGCAGCTTGGAGGGGACAGGGAGCTACACCTTC. Translated: CASSLEGTGSYTF.